This T cell receptor beta chain was captured in a study of T-cell reconstitution after alpha-beta-depleted transplantation in children (dated by TCRdb to 2015 to 2016). Regarding the complete study: Using TCR repertoire profiling, the study followed T-cell immune reconstitution in a quantitative way in children after TCRalphabeta/CD19-depleted allogeneic hematopoietic cell transplantation.

Overall study outcomes, separate from this receptor: In some patients, high TCRbeta diversity at day 60 was attributed to recipient T cells and intrathymic progenitors that had survived conditioning. The frequencies of hyperexpanded clones fell over the following months, and after one year, T-cell counts and TCRbeta diversity were mostly attributed to newly produced T cells. Apparently early alphabetaT-cell count recovery about two months after transplant reportedly relied on only several hundred rapidly expanded clones derived from non-depleted graft cells.

The treatment or condition label here, explained by the study, means: allogeneic hematopoietic cell transplantation with graft depleted of TCRalphabeta T cells and CD19 B cells. The children who served as transplant recipients had been given grafts of TCRalphabeta/CD19-depleted allogeneic hematopoietic cells. Regarding this clonotype: Its antigen is unknown. No much larger clonotype is one base removed from it; base qualities were not supplied.

The library was produced with PCR. The reads were generated on an Illumina HiSeq 2500. To normalize quantification of the TCRbeta repertoire, the TCR libraries were built with molecular barcoding that relied on unique molecular identifiers. TCRdb reran the public reads through fastp at Q25 and MiXCR, keeping productive beta chains. Records with the same CDR3 protein are collapsed into one entry carrying the most frequent genes and DNA. The sample table contains 700,000 to 950,000 distinct CDR3 sequences; only one count was recorded for about 15% of them. The ten biggest clones cover approximately 4.5% of the sample. Its CDR3 holds 16 amino acids, cysteine through phenylalanine. The entry retains the CDR3 DNA only, 48 bases that are in frame from base 1. CDR1 KGHSH and CDR2 LQKENI were looked up in the germline V gene. Trimming at the junction amounts to 4 bases on V and 5 bases on J, and the germline ends lie 19 bases apart.

Sequenced here: PBMCs, mostly from graft donor cells, sampled 360 days after TCRalphabeta/CD19-depleted stem cell transplant. The chain uses TRBV18 and TRBJ2-3; the D gene is perhaps TRBD1 or TRBD2, each of them matching over 5 bases. The sequence derives from a male patient younger than 18 who had a stem cell transplant for acute lymphoblastic leukemia, so the T cells may come from the graft donor. The CDR3 protein sequence reads: CASSRRHSLGGDTQYF. The nucleotide sequence reads as follows: TGTGCCAGCTCACGCAGACACTCCCTTGGGGGAGATACGCAGTATTTT.